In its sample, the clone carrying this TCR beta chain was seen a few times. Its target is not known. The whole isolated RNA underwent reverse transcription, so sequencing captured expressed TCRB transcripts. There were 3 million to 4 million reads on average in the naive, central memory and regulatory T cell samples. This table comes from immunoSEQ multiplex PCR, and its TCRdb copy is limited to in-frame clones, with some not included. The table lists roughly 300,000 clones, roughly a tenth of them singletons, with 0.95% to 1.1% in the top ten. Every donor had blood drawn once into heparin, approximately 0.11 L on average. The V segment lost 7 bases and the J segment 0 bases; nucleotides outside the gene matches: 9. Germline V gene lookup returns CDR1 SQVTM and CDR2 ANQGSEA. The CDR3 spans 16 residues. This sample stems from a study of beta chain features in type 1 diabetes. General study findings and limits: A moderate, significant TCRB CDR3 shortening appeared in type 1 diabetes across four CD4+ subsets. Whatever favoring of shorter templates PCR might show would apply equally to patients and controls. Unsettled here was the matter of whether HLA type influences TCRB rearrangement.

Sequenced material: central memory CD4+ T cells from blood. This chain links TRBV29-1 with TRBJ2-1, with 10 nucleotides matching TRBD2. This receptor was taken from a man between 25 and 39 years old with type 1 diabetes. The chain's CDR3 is CSGGRLAGASYNEQFF. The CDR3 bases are TGCAGCGGCGGTCGGCTAGCGGGGGCCTCCTACAATGAGCAGTTCTTC.